Below, one T cell receptor (beta chain) is given with its context. Which antigen it targets is not known. Per-base quality was not reported, and no clone a single base away is much larger than it. This entry comes from a study of blood T cell repertoires in COVID-19 (dated by TCRdb to 2018 to 2020). For the study in its entirety: Samples from collaborators originated in the United States, Italy and Spain and spanned both the acute and convalescent phases of COVID-19. The material from the prospective study consisted of cDNA or gDNA derived from T cells, B-cell-depleted T cells, or PBMCs. The dataset comprised deeply sampled blood TCRbeta repertoires from subjects exposed to, actively infected with, or recovered from COVID-19. The repertoires were released in a freely available public database meant as a resource for research on the immune response to SARS-CoV-2. The samples were drawn from the first 160 participants of the ongoing ImmuneRACE study and from about 1,200 subjects provided by 6 global collaborators. Nearly every sample came with metadata listing a de-identified subject ID, COVID-19 status, age in years and sex. Where HLA class I and class II types were available, the types were taken from metadata supplied by the sample provider, not from assay-based typing. Results and caveats for the whole study, not just this receptor: The amount of clinical and demographic metadata varied by source and participant and was provided uncurated.

TCRbeta CDR3 regions were amplified from genomic DNA by means of the immunoSEQ Assay, a bias-controlled multiplex PCR. The paper's data handling went like this. The number of nucleated cells in each sample was estimated from the amplification of reference gene primers within the assay. Sequence reads were collapsed and filtered to measure the absolute abundance of every unique TCRbeta CDR3 rearrangement. Productive Simpson clonality was computed per sample as the square root of Simpson's diversity index over productive rearrangements. TCRdb's version of the immuneACCESS table is confined to in-frame rearrangements and falls short of the full clone set. An unresolved V gene accounts for under half of the shortfall where checked; the remainder is of unknown origin. The V and J calls and clone size are taken from that table; D and trimming were inferred from the DNA. This sample lists about 130,000 clones; around 81% were detected once. 17% of the sample belongs to the ten largest clones.

Reading from cysteine to phenylalanine, the CDR3 counts 13 amino acids. The kept DNA is CDR3 alone, 39 bases in frame from the first base. V loses 1 base of germline sequence and J loses 4 bases, and the interval between the two ends is 10 bases. The germline V gene (reference sequence) gives CDR1 as GTSNPN and CDR2 as SVGIG. One collaborating source in Seattle enrolled patients during active infection and followed them longitudinally through the course of disease. Each collaborating institution followed its own protocols to collect whole blood in K2EDTA tubes. Collaborator samples were shipped for TCRbeta analysis as frozen whole blood, isolated PBMCs, or DNA extracted from either sample type.

Sequencing was performed on peripheral blood. The TCR comes from a young man with COVID-19, enrolled during active disease. Recombination linked TRBV30 to TRBJ1-2; confidence is insufficient to name the D gene. DNA sequence: TGTGCCTGGAGTGAATTGCTAGGCTATGGCTACACCTTC. This yields the protein CAWSELLGYGYTF.